What follows describes a single TCR beta chain. The data are from a study of T cell changes during pregnancy in multiple sclerosis. Germline trimming cut 5 bases from V and 3 bases from J; bases unmatched to any gene: 6. The CDR3 is made up of 13 amino acids. Germline V gives CDR1 GTSNPN, CDR2 SVGIG (reference sequence). Generated by immunoSEQ multiplex PCR, the TCRdb table keeps only in-frame clones and is missing some. Of 73,000 or so clones in the sample, roughly 90% were seen once. This chain links TRBV30 with TRBJ1-2, with 7 bases that match TRBD1. The source material was peripheral blood, sampled after pregnancy. The sequence was collected from a female donor in good health, enrolled as a control in a pregnancy study. The CDR3 region has the DNA TGTGCCTGGGACCCCACAGGGGACTATGGCTACACCTTC. This sequence encodes CAWDPTGDYGYTF.